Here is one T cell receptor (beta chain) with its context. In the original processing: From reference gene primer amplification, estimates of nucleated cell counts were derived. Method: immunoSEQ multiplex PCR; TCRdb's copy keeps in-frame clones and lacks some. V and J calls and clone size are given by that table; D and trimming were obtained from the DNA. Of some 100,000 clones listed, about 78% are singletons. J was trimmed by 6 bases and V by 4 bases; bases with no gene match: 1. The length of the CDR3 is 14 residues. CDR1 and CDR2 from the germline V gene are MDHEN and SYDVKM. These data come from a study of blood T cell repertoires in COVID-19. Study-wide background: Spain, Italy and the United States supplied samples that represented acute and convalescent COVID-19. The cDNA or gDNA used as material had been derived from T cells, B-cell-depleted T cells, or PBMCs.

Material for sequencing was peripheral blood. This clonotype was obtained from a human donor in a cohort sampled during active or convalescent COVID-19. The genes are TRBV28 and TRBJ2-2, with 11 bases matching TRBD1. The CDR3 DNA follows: TGTGCCAGCAGTTGGGGACAGGGGGCCGGGGAGCTGTTTTTT. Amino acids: CASSWGQGAGELFF.